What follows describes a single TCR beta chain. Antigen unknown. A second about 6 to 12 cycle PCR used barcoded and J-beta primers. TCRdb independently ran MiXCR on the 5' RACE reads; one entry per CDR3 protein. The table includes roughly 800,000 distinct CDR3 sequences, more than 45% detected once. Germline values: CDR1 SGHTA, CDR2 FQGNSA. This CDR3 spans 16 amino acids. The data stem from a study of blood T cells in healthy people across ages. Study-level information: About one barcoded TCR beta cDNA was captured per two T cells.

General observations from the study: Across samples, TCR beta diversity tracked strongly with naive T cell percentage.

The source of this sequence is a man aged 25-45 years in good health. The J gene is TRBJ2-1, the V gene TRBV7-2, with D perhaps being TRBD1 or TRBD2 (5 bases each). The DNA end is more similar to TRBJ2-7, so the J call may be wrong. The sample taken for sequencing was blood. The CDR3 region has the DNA TGTGCCAGCAGCTACCCCGAACTAGACAGCTACAATGAGCAGTACTTC. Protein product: CASSYPELDSYNEQYF.